The source of this T cell receptor beta chain is a study of cytomegalovirus exposure and HLA in healthy donors. Overall study context: The same platform was used for the 110 or so validation repertoires and the approximately 670 first-cohort repertoires, a later analysis reported.

TCRdb's table, derived via immunoSEQ multiplex PCR, lists solely in-frame clones and lacks some. This sample carries more than 150,000 clones, approximately 80% of them seen once, and the ten largest clones take over 5.5%. As to this clone: Its specificity is not known.

Study-level results: A classifier reportedly called cytomegalovirus status with high sensitivity and specificity. The study recorded 160 or so TCR beta chains that were cytomegalovirus-associated.

The CDR3 loop spans 15 amino acids. Per germline, CDR1 SGHNT and CDR2 YYREEE (reference sequence). J lost 8 bases, V lost 0 bases, and 6 bases had no gene match. The receptor was derived from a man younger than 35 in good health and CMV-seropositive. V is TRBV5-4 and J is TRBJ2-1; 9 bases map to TRBD2. Sequences were obtained from PBMCs. The CDR3 DNA follows: TGTGCCAGCAGCTTGGTTAGCGGGGGAGGCGATGAGCAGTTCTTC. Amino acid sequence: CASSLVSGGGDEQFF.